Presented here are 28 T cell receptor beta chains from one specimen sequenced in a study of CD4 T cells in relation to SARS-CoV-2 and coronaviruses. The data were produced by immunoSEQ multiplex PCR, yet TCRdb's version contains in-frame clones alone and is incomplete. The data contain approximately 31,000 clones, about three quarters of them singletons. The antigens for these receptors are not known. Sequencing was performed on memory CD4+ T cells from PBMCs, cultured in vitro. These receptors all come from an adult with COVID-19.

The V and J genes are TRBV28 and TRBJ2-3, with D tentatively TRBD1 (6 bases). Trimming took off 3 bases at V and 11 bases at J, with 21 bases between the two ends. The length of the CDR3 is 15 residues. Germline loops: CDR1 MDHEN, CDR2 SYDVKM. The CDR3, as DNA: TGTGCCAGCAGTTTCGGGCAGCTCGAGGGCAGGGGGCAGTATTTT. Encoded protein: CASSFGQLEGRGQYF. The variable domain in full, completed from reference TRBV28 and TRBJ2-3, reads DVKVTQSSRYLVKRTGEKVFLECVQDMDHENMFWYRQDPGLGLRLIYFSYDVKMKEKGDIPEGYSVSREKKERFSLILESASTNQTSMYLCASSFGQLEGRGQYFGPGTRLTVL.

CDR3 protein: CATSGTGFRSPETNTGELFF. The CDR3 nucleotides are TGTGCCACCAGTGGGACAGGTTTCAGGTCGCCAGAAACGAACACCGGGGAGCTGTTTTTT. The chain has TRBV24-1 and TRBJ2-2, with TRBD1 matching 7 bases. Germline CDR1 is KGHDR and CDR2 is SFDVKD. This CDR3 has 20 residues. Trimming took 5 bases from V and 0 from J; bases not matched to a gene: 17.

The rearrangement links TRBV18 to TRBJ2-5; D not resolved. The CDR3 extends over 13 amino acids. Germline lookup yields CDR1 KGHSH and CDR2 LQKENI. The germline V and J ends were trimmed by 8 bases and 3 bases, with 13 bases remaining between them. The DNA of the CDR3 is TGTGCCAGCAGCAAACCTTCCGAAGAGACCCAGTACTTC. Its protein product is CASSKPSEETQYF.

The V and J genes are TRBV19 and TRBJ1-4; no clear D gene. The CDR3 loop spans 16 amino acids. Germline CDR1 LNHDA, CDR2 SQIVND (reference sequence). Trimming cost V 7 bases and J 1 base, with 16 bases left between them. This chain's CDR3 is CASKVSVYRTNEKLFF. For the CDR3, the DNA is TGTGCCAGTAAGGTATCCGTGTATCGAACTAATGAAAAACTGTTTTTT.

The chain is built from TRBV5-1 and TRBJ2-1; D is uncertain. Deletions cut 5 bases from V and 0 bases from J, with 12 bases between. Germline CDR1 reads SGHRS; CDR2 reads YFSETQ. The CDR3 runs to 15 residues. CDR3 in amino acids: CASRTSGDSYNEQFF. The CDR3 bases are TGCGCCAGCAGGACTTCCGGCGACTCCTACAATGAGCAGTTCTTC.

The chain carries TRBV6-5 and TRBJ2-7; D is perhaps TRBD1 or TRBD2 (7 bases each). Trimming stripped 5 bases from V and 4 bases from J, with 12 bases between. Germline-derived CDR1 and CDR2 are MNHEY and SVGAGI. CDR3 size: 13 residues. The CDR3 coding sequence is TGTGCCAGCAGTATCAGGGGGGGTTACGAGCAGTACTTC. Its translation is CASSIRGGYEQYF.

This chain links TRBV5-6 with TRBJ2-7; 9 positions match TRBD2. CDR1 is SGHDT and CDR2 is YYEEEE in the germline V gene. Trimming removed 0 bases from V and 5 bases from J; junction bases left unmatched: 6. The CDR3 extends over 15 amino acids. The CDR3 protein is CASSLVSGSGHEQYF. CDR3 in DNA: TGTGCCAGCAGCTTGGTTAGCGGGAGCGGCCACGAGCAGTACTTC.

The V gene is TRBV7-9, the J gene TRBJ2-5; 10 nucleotides agree with TRBD1. This CDR3 is 13 amino acids long. The germline V gene encodes CDR1 SEHNR and CDR2 FQNEAQ (reference sequence). V dropped 5 bases and J dropped 9; count of bases not matched to a gene: 6. As DNA, the CDR3 is TGTGCCAGCAGCCCGGGACAGGGGCGGGCCCAGTACTTC. This encodes CASSPGQGRAQYF.

CDR3 amino acids: CAWSGNYGYTF. In DNA form, the CDR3 reads TGTGCCTGGAGTGGGAACTATGGCTACACCTTC. V and J are TRBV30 and TRBJ1-2, with D uncertain. The CDR3 consists of 11 residues. The V and J ends lost 1 base and 2 bases respectively, with 2 bases between them. Germline lookup yields CDR1 GTSNPN and CDR2 SVGIG (reference sequence).

The V call is TRBV19, the J call TRBJ2-2, with D perhaps matching TRBD1 or TRBD2 (5 bases each). There are 14 residues in the CDR3. Germline assignment: CDR1 LNHDA and CDR2 SQIVND (reference sequence). V shed 3 bases and J shed 4 bases, with 9 bases lying between them. CDR3 amino acids: CASSIEGRTGELFF. CDR3 DNA: TGTGCCAGTAGTATCGAGGGACGCACCGGGGAGCTGTTTTTT.

The V and J genes are TRBV12-5 and TRBJ1-1; perhaps TRBD1 as D (5 bases). The CDR3 has 16 residues. The V end lost 5 bases, the J end lost 1 base, and 17 bases lay between the germline ends. Germline V gene lookup returns CDR1 LGHNT and CDR2 FRNRAP. The CDR3 spells CASGRNWAGKNTEAFF. DNA for the CDR3: TGTGCTAGTGGTCGAAACTGGGCAGGGAAGAACACTGAAGCTTTCTTT.

Only one count was recorded for this clone. The chain recombines TRBV4-1 with TRBJ1-6, with TRBD1 matching 7 bases. CDR3 size: 16 residues. The ends lost 3 bases at V and 7 bases at J; junction bases unmatched: 9. Germline lookup yields CDR1 MGHRA and CDR2 YSYEKL. CDR3 coding DNA: TGCGCCAGCAGCCACGCCGGACAGGAAGGGAATTCACCCCTCCACTTT. Amino acid sequence: CASSHAGQEGNSPLHF.

The V call is TRBV6-5, the J call TRBJ1-5, with D uncertain. Germline CDR1 and CDR2: MNHEY and SVGAGI. The CDR3 sequence is 13 residues long. Trimming pared 10 bases from V and 3 bases from J, leaving 13 bases between. The CDR3: CATSRSINQPQHF. The CDR3 nucleotides are TGTGCCACCTCGCGGAGCATCAATCAGCCCCAGCATTTT.

A few counts support this clone. The rearrangement uses TRBV6-4 and TRBJ2-1; the D is unclear. Per the germline V gene, CDR1 is MRHNA and CDR2 is SNTAGT. The length of the CDR3 is 15 residues. Trimming pared 0 bases from V and 9 bases from J, leaving 15 bases between. CDR3 sequence: CASSDSIEGGGEQFF. As DNA, the CDR3 is TGTGCCAGCAGTGACTCGATCGAAGGCGGTGGTGAGCAGTTCTTC.

The rearrangement uses TRBV28 and TRBJ2-7; D is ambiguous. The CDR3 spans 12 residues. The germline V and J ends were trimmed by 3 bases and 3 bases, with 6 bases remaining between them. Per the germline V gene, CDR1 is MDHEN and CDR2 is SYDVKM. The CDR3 nucleotides are TGTGCCAGCAGTTTTGGCCTCTACGAGCAGTACTTC. Amino acids: CASSFGLYEQYF.

The chain has TRBV13 and TRBJ2-3; 7 positions match TRBD2. The V segment lost 1 base and the J segment 5 bases; nucleotides outside the gene matches: 12. This CDR3 region has 17 residues. CDR1 and CDR2 (germline): PRHDT, FYEKMQ (reference sequence). The CDR3 nucleotides read TGTGCCAGCAGCTTAGCGCTAGCGGAGACCGGCGAAGATACGCAGTATTTT. It encodes CASSLALAETGEDTQYF.

This clone showed up just a few times. V is TRBV5-4 and J is TRBJ2-6, with D tentatively TRBD1 (6 bases). The CDR3 has 17 residues. CDR1 SGHNT and CDR2 YYREEE come from the germline V gene (reference sequence). The V end was cut by 4 bases, the J end by 0 bases, with 14 bases between. This CDR3 is CASSPKTGNSGANVLTF. The CDR3 nucleotides read TGTGCCAGCAGCCCAAAGACAGGTAACTCTGGGGCCAACGTCCTGACTTTC. Full variable domain (missing parts from reference TRBV5-4 and TRBJ2-6): ETGVTQSPTHLIKTRGQQVTLRCSSQSGHNTVSWYQQALGQGPQFIFQYYREEENGRGNFPPRFSGLQFPNYSSELNVNALELDDSALYLCASSPKTGNSGANVLTFGAGSRLTVL.

Judged by abundance, this clone is medium-sized. The gene calls are TRBV19 and TRBJ1-4; D uncertain. This CDR3 region has 16 residues. The germline V and J ends were trimmed by 6 bases and 0 bases, with 14 bases remaining between them. From germline, CDR1 is LNHDA and CDR2 SQIVND (reference sequence). The CDR3 here is CASRTTGPATNEKLFF. DNA for the CDR3: TGTGCCAGTAGAACCACCGGGCCTGCAACTAATGAAAAACTGTTTTTT.

The gene calls are TRBV2 and TRBJ2-2; TRBD2 agrees at 7 bases. The CDR3 totals 16 residues. Germline CDR1 is SNHLY and CDR2 is FYNNEI. The junction had 10 bases not matched to a gene; V was cut back by 4 bases and J by 5 bases. CDR3 protein: CASSGSPGGLTGELFF. CDR3 nucleotides: TGTGCCAGCAGTGGGTCTCCGGGGGGATTAACCGGGGAGCTGTTTTTT.

This clone was seen a single time. The gene calls are TRBV28 and TRBJ2-1; D possibly corresponds to TRBD2 (5 bases). This CDR3 has 16 amino acids. CDR1 is MDHEN and CDR2 is SYDVKM in the germline V gene. Trimming pared 7 bases from V and 0 bases from J, leaving 16 bases between. The CDR3 loop is CASTGLEGSSYNEQFF. CDR3 DNA: TGTGCCAGCACAGGACTCGAGGGCAGCTCCTACAATGAGCAGTTCTTC.

The chain employs TRBV7-8 and TRBJ2-3; the match to TRBD2 covers 14 bases. The trim removed 5 bases at V and 4 bases at J, leaving 2 bases unmatched. This CDR3 contains 15 residues. Germline CDR1 SGHVS, CDR2 FQNEAQ. As DNA, the CDR3 is TGTGCCAGCAGCACGGGACTAGCGGGAGCAGATACGCAGTATTTT. Residues: CASSTGLAGADTQYF.

The V gene is TRBV27, the J gene TRBJ2-3, with D uncertain. Germline-derived CDR1 and CDR2 are MNHEY and SMNVEV (reference sequence). Trimming removed 3 bases at V and 0 bases at J, with 1 base between. The CDR3 is 12 residues long. The CDR3 nucleotides read TGTGCCAGCAGTTTTAGCACAGATACGCAGTATTTT. It is translated as CASSFSTDTQYF.

The chain recombines TRBV3-1 (or the pseudogene TRBV3-2) with TRBJ2-7; no reliable D call. This CDR3 is 12 amino acids long. Germline lookup yields CDR1 LGHDT and CDR2 YNNKEL (reference sequence). V lost 4 bases, J lost 6 bases, and 10 bases lay in between. CDR3 loop: CASSRTEAEQYF. The DNA of the CDR3 is TGTGCCAGCAGCCGAACGGAAGCCGAGCAGTACTTC.

V usage is TRBV6-2 or TRBV6-3 and J usage is TRBJ2-3; TRBD2 matches at 8 bases. After removal of 0 bases from V and 4 bases from J, the junction contained 0 bases not matched to a gene. CDR3 length: 14 amino acids. CDR1 is MNHEY, CDR2 SVGEGT, per germline. The CDR3 sequence is CASSYSAGADTQYF. In DNA form, the CDR3 reads TGTGCCAGCAGTTACTCAGCGGGAGCAGATACGCAGTATTTT.

V gene TRBV6-2 or TRBV6-3 combines with J gene TRBJ1-6; 10 bases align to TRBD1. Unmatched junction bases numbered 12, after V lost 4 bases and J lost 6 bases. The germline V gene encodes CDR1 MNHEY and CDR2 SVGEGT. The length of the CDR3 is 18 residues. Here the CDR3 DNA reads TGTGCCAGCAGTTTTCAGACCGGGACAGGGGTGGCTAATTCACCCCTCCACTTT. Encoded protein: CASSFQTGTGVANSPLHF.

This chain uses TRBV28 with TRBJ1-5; TRBD1 is a possible D gene (5 bases). Germline CDR1 reads MDHEN; CDR2 reads SYDVKM. The length of the CDR3 is 14 residues. Trimming shortened V by 7 bases and J by 5 bases, and 15 bases separated the two germline ends. This chain's CDR3 is CASMGGEVHQPQHF. The CDR3 coding sequence is TGTGCCAGCATGGGGGGGGAGGTCCATCAGCCCCAGCATTTT.

The rearrangement uses TRBV27 and TRBJ2-1; 12 bases match TRBD2. The CDR3 loop spans 15 amino acids. The germline CDR1 and CDR2 sequences are MNHEY and SMNVEV (reference sequence). The ends lost 5 bases at V and 8 bases at J; junction bases unmatched: 7. CDR3 loop: CASSTRTSGMDEQFF. DNA of the CDR3: TGTGCCAGCAGTACCCGGACTAGCGGGATGGATGAGCAGTTCTTC.

This clone was counted only a few times. The V gene is TRBV20-1, the J gene TRBJ2-1; no firm D call. Germline V lookup: CDR1 DFQATT, CDR2 SNEGSKA (reference sequence). Deletions cut 3 bases from V and 7 bases from J, with 19 bases between. The CDR3 covers 15 residues. The CDR3 nucleotides are TGCAGTGCTAGTAAGGACCCCGGAGACTCTAATGAGCAGTTCTTC. It is translated as CSASKDPGDSNEQFF.